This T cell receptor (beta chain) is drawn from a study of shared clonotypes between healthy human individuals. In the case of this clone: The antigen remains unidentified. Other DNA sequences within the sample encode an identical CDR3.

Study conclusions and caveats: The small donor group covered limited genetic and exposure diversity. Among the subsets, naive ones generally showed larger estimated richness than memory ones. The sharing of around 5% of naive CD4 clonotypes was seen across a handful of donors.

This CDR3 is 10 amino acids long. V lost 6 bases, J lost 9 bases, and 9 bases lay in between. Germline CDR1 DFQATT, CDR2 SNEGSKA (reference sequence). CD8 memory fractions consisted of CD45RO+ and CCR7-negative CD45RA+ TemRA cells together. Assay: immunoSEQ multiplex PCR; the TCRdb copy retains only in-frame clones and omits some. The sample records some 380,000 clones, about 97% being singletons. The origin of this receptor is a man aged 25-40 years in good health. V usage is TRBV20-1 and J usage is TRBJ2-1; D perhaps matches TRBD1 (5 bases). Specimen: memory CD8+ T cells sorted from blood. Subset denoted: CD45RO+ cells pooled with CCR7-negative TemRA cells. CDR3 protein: CSARRGEQFF. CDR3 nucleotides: TGCAGTGCCAGAAGGGGTGAGCAGTTCTTC.